Sequencing of this TCR beta chain was carried out in a study of beta chain features in type 1 diabetes. There are a few counts of this clone. CDR1 and CDR2 (germline): SGHTA, FQGNSA. With 1 base removed from V and 7 bases from J, the gap between germline ends came to 7 bases. The CDR3 totals 12 residues. Reverse transcription of all isolated RNA meant that expressed TCRB transcripts were sequenced. TCRdb's copy holds only in-frame clones and misses some; the assay was immunoSEQ multiplex PCR. The sample consists of 600,000 to 650,000 clones, around 15% of them appearing once. The sequence was obtained from a man aged 18 to 30 in good health. The sample comprised naive CD4+ T cells from blood. The J gene is TRBJ2-5, the V gene TRBV7-2; D not certain. The CDR3: CASSLGVGTQYF. The CDR3 DNA follows: TGTGCCAGCAGCTTAGGAGTGGGGACCCAGTACTTC.